Listed below are T cell receptor beta chains from one sample, sequenced in a study of cytomegalovirus exposure and HLA in healthy donors. Profiled with immunoSEQ multiplex PCR; TCRdb holds only in-frame clones, not every one. The sample includes about 170,000 clones, around 77% seen only once; the top ten take more than 2%. Sequences were obtained from PBMCs. These receptors all come from a woman aged 30 to 39 in good health and CMV-seropositive. CDR3s include the opening cysteine and the closing phenylalanine or tryptophan. The order of the fields is V gene, J gene, CDR3 protein.

TRBV5-1	TRBJ1-2	CASSSPGALYGYTF
TRBV7-7	TRBJ2-5	CASSPDSQETQYF
TRBV9	TRBJ1-1	CASSVGQTNTEAFF
TRBV11-2	TRBJ2-4	CASSLEQGKGKNIQYF
TRBV6-1	TRBJ1-1	CASNRDQNTEAFF
TRBV11-2	TRBJ2-7	CASSPGTSGDYEQYF
TRBV9	TRBJ1-2	CASSVLSQGASNYGYTF
TRBV7-2	TRBJ2-5	CASSLGTSGSETQYF
TRBV28	TRBJ2-1	CASSLAGLTHNEQFF
TRBV19	TRBJ1-1	CASSPAGWLNTEAFF
TRBV2	TRBJ2-1	CASKRGGYNEQFF
TRBV5-6	TRBJ1-2	CASSRDRGYGYTF
TRBV6-4	TRBJ1-4	CASSATGGTNEKLFF
TRBV28	TRBJ1-4	CASSRQGPTNEKLFF
TRBV28	TRBJ2-3	CASSRSGRTDTQYF
TRBV4-1	TRBJ2-7	CASSPVAEGLYEQYF
TRBV5-6	TRBJ2-1	CASIPGGLQTDNEQFF
TRBV7-2	TRBJ1-1	CASSLNVDTEAFF